Each of the 3 T cell receptor beta chains below was sequenced from the same sample in a study of T-cell memory formation after mild COVID-19. Via MiXCR, TCRdb re-called the 5' RACE reads, giving one row per CDR3 protein. This table has about 500,000 distinct CDR3 sequences, approximately 20% appearing once. Sequencing was performed on PBMCs or a T cell subset sorted from them (not recorded which). These receptor sequences come from an adult woman who had mild COVID-19 (a few samples of this study predate the infection). Cell type and time point are not known.

The gene calls are TRBV11-3 and TRBJ2-7; 7 nucleotides match TRBD2. This CDR3 region has 13 residues. The ends lost 5 bases at V and 2 bases at J; junction bases unmatched: 3. Per the germline V gene, CDR1 is SGHNT and CDR2 is YENEEA. This chain's CDR3 is CASSKGTTYEQYF. CDR3 nucleotide sequence: TGTGCCAGCAGCAAAGGGACTACCTACGAGCAGTACTTC.

This clonotype has a single count. J is TRBJ2-7 and V is TRBV6-5; 7 nucleotides match TRBD2. The length of the CDR3 is 11 residues. The V gene's germline CDR1 is MNHEY and CDR2 SVGAGI. V dropped 2 bases and J dropped 12; count of bases not matched to a gene: 4. In DNA form, the CDR3 reads TGTGCCAGCAGTTACGGGGAGGGGTGGTACTTC. This encodes CASSYGEGWYF.

CDR3 amino acids: CASSQDRYSLNTGELFF. The DNA of the CDR3 is TGCGCCAGCAGCCAAGATCGTTACAGCTTGAACACCGGGGAGCTGTTTTTT. V usage is TRBV4-1 and J usage is TRBJ2-2; D remains unclear. Germline assignment: CDR1 MGHRA and CDR2 YSYEKL. The CDR3 length is 17 residues. V gave up 0 bases and J gave up 1 base, with 12 bases separating them.